The 32 T cell receptor beta chains presented below share a single source sample, sequenced in a study of cytomegalovirus exposure and HLA in healthy donors. Primers: 60 Vbeta forward and 13 Jbeta reverse. Data came from immunoSEQ multiplex PCR; TCRdb stores just in-frame clones and leaves some out. Of 35,000 to 45,000 clones in the sample, around 49% were seen once. The source material was PBMCs. Receptors originate from a woman aged 40-49 years in good health and CMV-seropositive.

This clone has only a few counts. The gene calls are TRBV7-2 and TRBJ2-7; D is possibly TRBD1 (6 bases). CDR3 length equals 19 residues. Trimming stripped 1 base from V and 3 bases from J, with 25 bases between. The germline CDR1 and CDR2 sequences are SGHTA and FQGNSA. CDR3 region: CASSLGDKGRGRAVYEQYF. The CDR3, as DNA: TGTGCCAGCAGCTTAGGGGACAAGGGCCGGGGACGGGCTGTCTACGAGCAGTACTTC.

The chain has TRBV29-1 and TRBJ1-2; 9 nucleotides agree with TRBD1. The trim removed 7 bases at V and 3 bases at J, leaving 6 bases unmatched. The CDR3 length is 13 residues. Germline loops: CDR1 SQVTM, CDR2 ANQGSEA. For the CDR3, the DNA is TGCAGCGCCACCGGGACAGGGCACTATGGCTACACCTTC. It translates to CSATGTGHYGYTF.

This clone has a handful of counts. CDR3 sequence reads: CASSQGAQGNTEAFF. The CDR3, as DNA: TGTGCCAGCAGCCAAGGTGCCCAGGGTAACACTGAAGCTTTCTTT. V gene TRBV14 combines with J gene TRBJ1-1, with D possibly TRBD1 on 5 matching bases. V was clipped by 1 base and J by 2 bases, with 11 bases between them. Germline V gene data show CDR1 as SGHDN and CDR2 as FVKESK. This CDR3 region has 15 residues.

This clone was detected only a few times. The rearrangement links TRBV30 to TRBJ2-6; 7 bases are a match to TRBD2. V was clipped by 5 bases and J by 3 bases; unmatched bases: 10. CDR1 and CDR2 (germline): GTSNPN, SVGIG (reference sequence). The CDR3 is 16 amino acids. The DNA of the CDR3 is TGTGCCTGGTCGCTGGGGGGGGAAAGTGGGGCCAACGTCCTGACTTTC. It specifies CAWSLGGESGANVLTF.

This clone was seen a single time. The V call is TRBV29-1, the J call TRBJ1-1; possible D gene TRBD1, 6 bases. The CDR3 runs 10 residues. Germline loops: CDR1 SQVTM, CDR2 ANQGSEA. The CDR3 DNA reads as TGCGGGGGACAGAACACTGAAGCTTTCTTT. Translated, it gives CGGQNTEAFF.

V gene TRBV6-5 combines with J gene TRBJ1-6; a possible D gene is TRBD1 (6 bases). Trimming shortened V by 7 bases and J by 7 bases, and 17 bases separated the two germline ends. CDR3 length: 15 amino acids. The germline V gene has CDR1 MNHEY and CDR2 SVGAGI. The DNA of the CDR3 is TGTGCCAGCACCCCACAGGGCTCTCGGAATTCACCCCTCCACTTT. Translation: CASTPQGSRNSPLHF.

The genes are TRBV10-3 and TRBJ1-6, with D tentatively TRBD1 (5 bases). This CDR3 has 15 residues. The germline V gene has CDR1 ENHRY and CDR2 SYGVKD. Between the trimmed V and J ends, which lost 3 bases and 6 bases, there was a span of 12 bases. The CDR3, as DNA: TGTGCCATCAGTGACAGACAGTTTTTTAATTCACCCCTCCACTTT. Its protein is CAISDRQFFNSPLHF.

The rearrangement links TRBV2 to TRBJ2-1; 8 nucleotides match TRBD1. Per the germline V gene, CDR1 is SNHLY and CDR2 is FYNNEI. The CDR3 is 12 amino acids. V was pared by 5 bases and J by 7 bases, with 1 base of the junction left unmatched. CDR3 protein: CASSRQGNEQFF. The CDR3 DNA reads TGTGCCAGCAGTCGACAGGGGAATGAGCAGTTCTTC.

The V call is TRBV6-5, the J call TRBJ2-7; TRBD1 agrees at 7 bases. Germline V gene data show CDR1 as MNHEY and CDR2 as SVGAGI. The V and J ends lost 6 bases and 2 bases, in that order; junction bases with no gene match: 4. The CDR3 consists of 13 residues. The CDR3 is CASRRDSTYEQYF. The CDR3 bases are TGTGCCAGCAGAAGGGACAGCACCTACGAGCAGTACTTC.

The genes are TRBV11-2 and TRBJ2-1, with 7 bases aligning to TRBD1. Trimming cost V 4 bases and J 4 bases; bases outside gene matches: 7. From germline, CDR1 is SGHAT and CDR2 FQNNGV. The length of the CDR3 is 15 residues. In DNA form, the CDR3 reads TGTGCCAGCAGCTCCGACAGGGACCTTTACAATGAGCAGTTCTTC. Protein: CASSSDRDLYNEQFF.

The gene calls are TRBV7-9 and TRBJ1-2; D perhaps matches TRBD1 (6 bases). This CDR3 has 13 residues. V lost 5 bases to trimming and J lost 4 bases, with 11 bases between them. Germline-derived CDR1 and CDR2 are SEHNR and FQNEAQ (reference sequence). CDR3 residues: CASSPGGAYGYTF. The CDR3 region has the DNA TGTGCCAGCAGCCCGGGGGGGGCCTATGGCTACACCTTC.

V and J are TRBV5-1 and TRBJ2-1; TRBD1 agrees at 10 bases. Trimming at V came to 0 bases and at J to 7 bases, leaving 10 bases not matched to a gene. Germline V gene sequence: CDR1 SGHRS, CDR2 YFSETQ. The CDR3 runs to 17 residues. The CDR3 loop is CASSLGRDRGVYNEQFF. The CDR3 bases are TGCGCCAGCAGCTTGGGCCGGGACAGGGGAGTGTATAATGAGCAGTTCTTC.

This clone has just a few counts. This rearrangement joins TRBV2 to TRBJ1-4, with 8 bases aligning to TRBD1. The J segment lost 4 bases and the V segment lost 6 bases, leaving 4 bases of the junction unmatched. This CDR3 is 14 amino acids long. Germline CDR1 reads SNHLY; CDR2 reads FYNNEI. This CDR3 is CASSFDRGNEKLFF. In DNA form, the CDR3 reads TGTGCCAGCAGCTTCGACAGGGGTAATGAAAAACTGTTTTTT. The whole variable domain, remainder taken from reference TRBV2 and TRBJ1-4, is EPEVTQTPSHQVTQMGQEVILRCVPISNHLYFYWYRQILGQKVEFLVSFYNNEISEKSEIFDDQFSVERPDGSNFTLKIRSTKLEDSAMYFCASSFDRGNEKLFFGSGTQLSVL.

The V gene is TRBV4-1, the J gene TRBJ2-7, with 13 bases that match TRBD2. The CDR3 loop spans 17 amino acids. Germline CDR1 and CDR2: MGHRA and YSYEKL. V lost 4 bases, J lost 2 bases, and 8 bases stayed unmatched. CDR3 bases: TGCGCCAGCAGCCCGACCCCGGGACTAGCGGGGACCTACGAGCAGTACTTC. Protein product: CASSPTPGLAGTYEQYF.

The rearrangement uses TRBV5-4 and TRBJ2-7; 7 nucleotides match TRBD1. V lost 4 bases and J lost 1; bases outside the gene matches: 2. CDR1 SGHNT and CDR2 YYREEE come from the germline V gene (reference sequence). The CDR3 spans 13 residues. CDR3 in amino acids: CASSTQGSYEQYF. The CDR3 nucleotides are TGTGCCAGCAGCACACAGGGGTCCTACGAGCAGTACTTC. Together with reference TRBV5-4 and TRBJ2-7, the CDR3 gives the full variable domain: ETGVTQSPTHLIKTRGQQVTLRCSSQSGHNTVSWYQQALGQGPQFIFQYYREEENGRGNFPPRFSGLQFPNYSSELNVNALELDDSALYLCASSTQGSYEQYFGPGTRLTVT.

This clone occurred a few times. The chain uses TRBV15 and TRBJ2-4, with a possible D match to TRBD1 (5 bases). Trimming left V 4 bases short and J 1 base short, with 14 bases between. The CDR3 consists of 16 residues. The germline V gene encodes CDR1 LNHNV and CDR2 YYDKDF (reference sequence). The CDR3 region is CATSTRQQSAKNIQYF. CDR3 DNA sequence: TGTGCCACCAGCACCCGACAGCAATCGGCCAAAAACATTCAGTACTTC.

Written as DNA, the CDR3 is TGTGCCAGCAGCTTTACTGGGCTAACCGGGGAGCTGTTTTTT. This encodes CASSFTGLTGELFF. The chain uses TRBV7-9 and TRBJ2-2, with no clear D. Germline V gene lookup returns CDR1 SEHNR and CDR2 FQNEAQ (reference sequence). CDR3 size: 14 residues. Trimming took 3 bases from V and 5 from J, leaving 10 bases between them.

The chain uses TRBV11-2 and TRBJ1-6, with 8 bases identical to TRBD1. J was trimmed by 1 base and V by 4 bases; bases with no gene match: 6. The CDR3 consists of 17 residues. The germline V gene has CDR1 SGHAT and CDR2 FQNNGV. As DNA, the CDR3 is TGTGCCAGCAGCTCTTACGGGGACAGGTCCTATAATTCACCCCTCCACTTT. It specifies CASSSYGDRSYNSPLHF.

This clone was seen a few times. The genes are TRBV6-6 and TRBJ1-5; D is unclear. Germline assignment: CDR1 MNHNY and CDR2 SVGAGI (reference sequence). The CDR3 contains 12 residues. The V and J ends lost 7 bases and 7 bases respectively, with 11 bases between them. CDR3 amino acids: CASTRWAQPQHF. CDR3 DNA sequence: TGTGCCAGCACCCGATGGGCCCAGCCCCAGCATTTT.

V gene TRBV10-3 combines with J gene TRBJ2-7; the D is unclear. CDR3 length equals 14 residues. Trimming took 6 bases from V and 0 from J, leaving 12 bases between them. Germline-derived CDR1 and CDR2 are ENHRY and SYGVKD. The CDR3 protein is CAIRPAESSYEQYF. The CDR3 DNA follows: TGTGCCATCAGGCCCGCCGAGAGCTCCTACGAGCAGTACTTC.

V usage is TRBV5-1 and J usage is TRBJ1-6, with TRBD1 identical over 7 bases. The CDR3 consists of 14 residues. The germline V gene has CDR1 SGHRS and CDR2 YFSETQ. J lost 8 bases, V lost 0 bases, and 2 bases had no gene match. For the CDR3, the DNA is TGCGCCAGCAGCTTGGGGGACAGCGATTCACCCCTCCACTTT. The encoded protein is CASSLGDSDSPLHF.

The chain is built from TRBV11-2 and TRBJ2-7, with a tentative D call TRBD1 (6 bases). The V and J ends lost 0 bases and 6 bases respectively, with 15 bases between them. Germline V CDR1 and CDR2: SGHAT, FQNNGV. This CDR3 has 15 amino acids. The CDR3 region has the DNA TGTGCCAGCAGCTTAGATTTGGGCGACAGGTTCGAGCAGTACTTC. Encoded protein: CASSLDLGDRFEQYF.

This clone showed up just once. The rearrangement joins TRBV11-2 to TRBJ2-7; TRBD2 aligns across 7 bases. V shed 3 bases and J 2 bases; nucleotides not matched to a gene: 7. Germline lookup yields CDR1 SGHAT and CDR2 FQNNGV. This CDR3 is 15 amino acids long. CDR3 nucleotides: TGTGCCAGCAGCTTGGCGGGGGTCCCCCCCTACGAGCAGTACTTC. It yields the protein CASSLAGVPPYEQYF.

The chain recombines TRBV11-1 with TRBJ2-3, with 7 bases that match TRBD2. The CDR3 totals 14 residues. CDR1 and CDR2 from the germline V gene are SGHAT and FQDESV (reference sequence). After removal of 5 bases from V and 0 bases from J, the junction contained 2 bases not matched to a gene. CDR3 loop: CASSERGSTDTQYF. Written as DNA, the CDR3 is TGTGCCAGCAGCGAGCGGGGTAGCACAGATACGCAGTATTTT.

This chain uses TRBV11-2 with TRBJ2-5; no reliable D call. The end of the DNA is better explained by TRBJ2-7, so the J call may be wrong. CDR1 is SGHAT and CDR2 is FQNNGV in the germline V gene. The CDR3 is 15 amino acids. This chain's CDR3 is CASSLDPLKTYEQYF. The CDR3 DNA reads TGTGCCAGCAGCTTAGATCCCCTTAAGACTTACGAGCAGTACTTC.

V and J are TRBV19 and TRBJ2-2; TRBD1 is a possible D gene (6 bases). V lost 7 bases to trimming and J lost 1 base, with 10 bases between them. CDR1 is LNHDA and CDR2 is SQIVND in the germline V gene (reference sequence). The CDR3 consists of 14 residues. CDR3 bases: TGTGCCAGTATCCGACAGGAGAACACCGGGGAGCTGTTTTTT. This sequence encodes CASIRQENTGELFF.

The CDR3 bases are TGTGCCAGCACTTCGACAGGGGCCGGGTCAGATACGCAGTATTTT. Protein: CASTSTGAGSDTQYF. J is TRBJ2-3 and V is TRBV6-4; 8 bases are shared with TRBD1. After removal of 7 bases from V and 4 bases from J, the junction contained 10 bases not matched to a gene. The germline V gene has CDR1 MRHNA and CDR2 SNTAGT. CDR3 length equals 15 residues.

The gene calls are TRBV5-6 and TRBJ1-1; 7 positions agree with TRBD1. Trimming at V came to 5 bases and at J to 5 bases, leaving 6 bases not matched to a gene. The CDR3 contains 13 residues. The germline gives CDR1 SGHDT, CDR2 YYEEEE. The CDR3, as DNA: TGTGCCAGCAGTCCCGACAGGGTAACTGAAGCTTTCTTT. This gives the protein CASSPDRVTEAFF.

Concerning this clone: This CDR3 is also generated by other DNA sequences in the sample. CDR3 sequence reads: CSVVSGGETQYF. DNA of the CDR3: TGCAGCGTTGTTTCCGGCGGAGAGACCCAGTACTTC. The V and J genes are TRBV29-1 and TRBJ2-5; no clear D. CDR1 and CDR2 (germline): SQVTM, ANQGSEA. This CDR3 has 12 amino acids. Trimming shortened V by 4 bases and J by 4 bases, and 10 bases separated the two germline ends.

By share, this clone counts as medium-sized (0.01 to 0.1%). This chain connects TRBV13 to TRBJ1-1; no firm D call. This CDR3 is 13 amino acids long. Germline V lookup: CDR1 PRHDT, CDR2 FYEKMQ (reference sequence). V lost 8 bases and J lost 0, with 10 bases in between. CDR3 in amino acids: CASGRVLNTEAFF. The CDR3 coding sequence is TGTGCCAGCGGGAGGGTTTTGAACACTGAAGCTTTCTTT.

V usage is TRBV5-4 and J usage is TRBJ2-7; 9 positions match TRBD1. Germline V CDR1 and CDR2: SGHNT, YYREEE (reference sequence). This CDR3 has 14 residues. Trimming took 4 bases from V and 12 from J; bases not matched to a gene: 14. In nucleotides, the CDR3 is TGTGCCAGCAGCCCGGAGACAGGGGGAGATGGTTTGTACTTC. Its protein is CASSPETGGDGLYF.

The gene calls are TRBV6-5 and TRBJ2-3, with D maybe TRBD1 (5 bases). V shed 2 bases and J shed 6 bases, with 12 bases lying between them. The length of the CDR3 is 14 residues. Germline CDR1 reads MNHEY; CDR2 reads SVGAGI. The CDR3 coding sequence is TGTGCCAGCAGTTACCAGGGCCGGTTGGATACGCAGTATTTT. It translates to CASSYQGRLDTQYF.